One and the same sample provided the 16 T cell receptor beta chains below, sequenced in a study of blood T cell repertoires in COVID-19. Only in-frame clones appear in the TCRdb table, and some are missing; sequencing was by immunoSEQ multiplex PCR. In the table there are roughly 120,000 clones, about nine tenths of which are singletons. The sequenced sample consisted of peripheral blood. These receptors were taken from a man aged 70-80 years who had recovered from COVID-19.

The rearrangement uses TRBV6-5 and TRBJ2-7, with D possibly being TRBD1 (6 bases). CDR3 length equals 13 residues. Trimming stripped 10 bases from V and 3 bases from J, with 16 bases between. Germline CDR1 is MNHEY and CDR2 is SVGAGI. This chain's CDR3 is CATRDTEIYEQYF. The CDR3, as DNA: TGTGCCACTCGGGACACCGAAATCTACGAGCAGTACTTC.

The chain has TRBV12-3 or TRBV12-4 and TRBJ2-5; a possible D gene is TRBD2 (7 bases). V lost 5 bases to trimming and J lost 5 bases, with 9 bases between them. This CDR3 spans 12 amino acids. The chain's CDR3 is CASSRGGETQYF. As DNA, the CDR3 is TGTGCCAGCAGTAGGGGGGGGGAGACCCAGTACTTC.

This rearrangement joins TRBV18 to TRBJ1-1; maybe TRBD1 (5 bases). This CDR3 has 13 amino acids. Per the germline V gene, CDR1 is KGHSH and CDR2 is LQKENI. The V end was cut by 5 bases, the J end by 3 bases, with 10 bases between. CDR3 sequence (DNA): TGTGCCAGCTCAGCAGGGTTGGACACTGAAGCTTTCTTT. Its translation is CASSAGLDTEAFF.

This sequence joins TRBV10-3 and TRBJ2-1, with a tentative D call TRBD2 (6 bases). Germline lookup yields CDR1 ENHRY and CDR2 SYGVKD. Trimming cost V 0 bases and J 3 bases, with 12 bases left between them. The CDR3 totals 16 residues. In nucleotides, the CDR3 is TGTGCCATCAGTGAGTCTGGGGGACTCGGCTACAATGAGCAGTTCTTC. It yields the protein CAISESGGLGYNEQFF.

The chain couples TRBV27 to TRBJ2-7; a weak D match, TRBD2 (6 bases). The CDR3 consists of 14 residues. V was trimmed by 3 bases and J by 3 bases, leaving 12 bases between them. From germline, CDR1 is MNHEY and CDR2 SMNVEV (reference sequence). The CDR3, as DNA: TGTGCCAGCAGTTTGCGGCAGGGAGGCTACGAGCAGTACTTC. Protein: CASSLRQGGYEQYF.

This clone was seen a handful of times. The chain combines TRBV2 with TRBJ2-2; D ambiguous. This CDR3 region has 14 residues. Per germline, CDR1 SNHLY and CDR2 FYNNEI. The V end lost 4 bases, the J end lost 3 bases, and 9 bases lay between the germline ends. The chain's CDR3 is CASSVNRDTGELFF. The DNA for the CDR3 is TGTGCCAGCAGTGTGAACCGAGACACCGGGGAGCTGTTTTTT.

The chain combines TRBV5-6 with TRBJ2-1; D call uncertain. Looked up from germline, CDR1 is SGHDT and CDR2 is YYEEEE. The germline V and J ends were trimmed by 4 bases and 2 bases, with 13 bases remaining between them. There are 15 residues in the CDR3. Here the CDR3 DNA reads TGTGCCAGCAGCCGTGCCCCGGGTCCCTACAATGAGCAGTTCTTC. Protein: CASSRAPGPYNEQFF.

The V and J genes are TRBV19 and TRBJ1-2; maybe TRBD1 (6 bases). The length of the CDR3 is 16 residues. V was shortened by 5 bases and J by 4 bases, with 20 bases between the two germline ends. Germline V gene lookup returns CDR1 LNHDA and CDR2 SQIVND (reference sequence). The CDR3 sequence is CASSAGQFPGPYGYTF. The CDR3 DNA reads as TGTGCCAGTAGTGCCGGACAGTTCCCCGGCCCCTATGGCTACACCTTC.

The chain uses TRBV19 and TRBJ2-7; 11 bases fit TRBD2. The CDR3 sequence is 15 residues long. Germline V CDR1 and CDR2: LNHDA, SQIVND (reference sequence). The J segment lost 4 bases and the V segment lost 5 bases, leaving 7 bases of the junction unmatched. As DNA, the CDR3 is TGTGCCAGTAGTCCCTTTACTAGCGGGAGTTACGAGCAGTACTTC. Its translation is CASSPFTSGSYEQYF.

CDR3 sequence (DNA): TGCGCCAGCAGCCTAAGTCTGGGCGGCTACACCTTC. Translation: CASSLSLGGYTF. V gene TRBV5-1 combines with J gene TRBJ1-2; D not resolved. There are 12 residues in the CDR3. Germline V gene data show CDR1 as SGHRS and CDR2 as YFSETQ. V shed 4 bases and J shed 8 bases, with 12 bases lying between them. Using reference TRBV5-1 and TRBJ1-2 for the parts outside the CDR3, the full variable domain is KAGVTQTPRYLIKTRGQQVTLSCSPISGHRSVSWYQQTPGQGLQFLFEYFSETQRNKGNFPGRFSGRQFSNSRSEMNVSTLELGDSALYLCASSLSLGGYTFGSGTRLTVV.

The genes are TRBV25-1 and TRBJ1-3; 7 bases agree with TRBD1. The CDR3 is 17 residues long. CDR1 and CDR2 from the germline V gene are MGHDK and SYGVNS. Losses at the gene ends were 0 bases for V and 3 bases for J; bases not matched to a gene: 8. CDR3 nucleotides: TGTGCCAGCAGTGAATACGAGGGGGCGCGGAGTGGAAACACCATATATTTT. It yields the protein CASSEYEGARSGNTIYF.

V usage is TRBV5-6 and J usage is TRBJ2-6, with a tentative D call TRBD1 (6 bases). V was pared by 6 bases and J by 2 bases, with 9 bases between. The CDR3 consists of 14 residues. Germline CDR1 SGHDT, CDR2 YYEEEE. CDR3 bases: TGTGCCAGCAAATACAGGGCTGGGGCCAACGTCCTGACTTTC. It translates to CASKYRAGANVLTF.

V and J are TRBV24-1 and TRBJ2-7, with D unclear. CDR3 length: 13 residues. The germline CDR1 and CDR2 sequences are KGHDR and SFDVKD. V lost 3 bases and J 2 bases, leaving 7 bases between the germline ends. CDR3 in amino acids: CATSDPTTYEQYF. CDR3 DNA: TGTGCCACCAGTGATCCGACAACCTACGAGCAGTACTTC.

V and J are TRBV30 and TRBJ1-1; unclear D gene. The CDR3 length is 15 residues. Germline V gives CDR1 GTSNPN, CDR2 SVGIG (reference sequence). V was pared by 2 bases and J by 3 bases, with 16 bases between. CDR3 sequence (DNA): TGTGCCTGGAGTTTCCTCACGACACCCGACACTGAAGCTTTCTTT. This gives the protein CAWSFLTTPDTEAFF.

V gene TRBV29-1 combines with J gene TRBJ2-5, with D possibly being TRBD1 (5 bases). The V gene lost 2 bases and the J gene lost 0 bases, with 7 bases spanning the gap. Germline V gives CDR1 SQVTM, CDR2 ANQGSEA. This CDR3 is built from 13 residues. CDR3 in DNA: TGCAGCGTTGAAAAGGGGAACCAAGAGACCCAGTACTTC. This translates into CSVEKGNQETQYF.

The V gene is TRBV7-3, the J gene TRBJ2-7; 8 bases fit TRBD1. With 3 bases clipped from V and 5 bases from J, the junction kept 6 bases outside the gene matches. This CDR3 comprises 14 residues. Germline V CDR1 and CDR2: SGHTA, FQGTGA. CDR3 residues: CASSLTGDTHEQYF. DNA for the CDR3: TGTGCCAGCAGCTTGACAGGGGATACCCACGAGCAGTACTTC.